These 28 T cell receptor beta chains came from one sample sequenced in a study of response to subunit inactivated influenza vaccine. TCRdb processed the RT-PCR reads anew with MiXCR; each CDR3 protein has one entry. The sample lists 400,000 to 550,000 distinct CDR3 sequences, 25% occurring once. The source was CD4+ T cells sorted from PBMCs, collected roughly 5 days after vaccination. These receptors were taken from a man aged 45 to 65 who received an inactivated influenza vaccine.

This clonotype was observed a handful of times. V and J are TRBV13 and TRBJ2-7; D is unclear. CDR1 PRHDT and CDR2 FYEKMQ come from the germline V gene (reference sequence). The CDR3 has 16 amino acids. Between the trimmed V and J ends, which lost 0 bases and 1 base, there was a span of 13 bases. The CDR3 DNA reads TGTGCCAGCAGCTTAGGGGGCAGTCTCCTATCCTACGAGCAGTACTTC. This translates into CASSLGGSLLSYEQYF. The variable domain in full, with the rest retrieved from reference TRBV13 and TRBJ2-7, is AAGVIQSPRHLIKEKRETATLKCYPIPRHDTVYWYQQGPGQDPQFLISFYEKMQSDKGSIPDRFSAQQFSDYHSELNMSSLELGDSALYFCASSLGGSLLSYEQYFGPGTRLTVT.

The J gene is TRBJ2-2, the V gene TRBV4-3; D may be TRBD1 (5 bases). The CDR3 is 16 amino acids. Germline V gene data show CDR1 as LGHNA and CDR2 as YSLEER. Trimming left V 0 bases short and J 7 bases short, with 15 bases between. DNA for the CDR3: TGCGCCAGCAGCCAAGATCTTGTGCGGACATACGGGGAGCTGTTTTTT. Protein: CASSQDLVRTYGELFF.

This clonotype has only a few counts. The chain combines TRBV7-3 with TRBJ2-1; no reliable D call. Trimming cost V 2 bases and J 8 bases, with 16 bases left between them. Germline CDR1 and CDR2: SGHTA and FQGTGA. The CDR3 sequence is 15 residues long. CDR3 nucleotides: TGTGCCAGCAGCTTATCCCCCCAACCGTCCTATGAGCAGTTCTTC. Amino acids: CASSLSPQPSYEQFF.

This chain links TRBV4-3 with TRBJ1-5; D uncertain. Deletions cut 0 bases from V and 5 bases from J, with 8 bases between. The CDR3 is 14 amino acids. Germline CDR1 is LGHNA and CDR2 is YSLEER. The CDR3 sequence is CASSQDSGYQPQHF. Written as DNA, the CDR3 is TGCGCCAGCAGCCAAGACTCGGGATATCAGCCCCAGCATTTT.

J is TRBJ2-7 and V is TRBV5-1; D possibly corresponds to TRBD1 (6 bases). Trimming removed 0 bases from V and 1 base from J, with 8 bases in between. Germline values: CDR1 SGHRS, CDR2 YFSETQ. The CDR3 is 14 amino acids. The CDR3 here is CASSLDRASYEQYF. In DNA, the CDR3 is TGCGCCAGCAGCTTGGACAGGGCTTCCTACGAGCAGTACTTC. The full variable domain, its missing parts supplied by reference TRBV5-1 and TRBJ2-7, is KAGVTQTPRYLIKTRGQQVTLSCSPISGHRSVSWYQQTPGQGLQFLFEYFSETQRNKGNFPGRFSGRQFSNSRSEMNVSTLELGDSALYLCASSLDRASYEQYFGPGTRLTVT.

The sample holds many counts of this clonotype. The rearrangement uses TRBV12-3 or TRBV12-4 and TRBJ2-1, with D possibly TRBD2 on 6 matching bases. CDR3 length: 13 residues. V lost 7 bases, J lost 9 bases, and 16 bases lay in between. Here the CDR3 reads CASTISLRGEQFF. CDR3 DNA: TGTGCCAGCACCATTTCCCTGCGGGGTGAGCAGTTCTTC.

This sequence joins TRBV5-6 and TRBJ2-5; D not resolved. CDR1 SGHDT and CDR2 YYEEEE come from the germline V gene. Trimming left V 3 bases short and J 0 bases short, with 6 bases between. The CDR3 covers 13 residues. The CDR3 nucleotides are TGTGCCAGCAGCTACGCCAACCAAGAGACCCAGTACTTC. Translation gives CASSYANQETQYF.

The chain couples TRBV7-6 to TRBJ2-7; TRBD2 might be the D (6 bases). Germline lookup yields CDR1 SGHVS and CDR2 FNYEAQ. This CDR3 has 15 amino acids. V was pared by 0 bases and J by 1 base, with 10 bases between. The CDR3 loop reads CASSLADAGSYEQYF. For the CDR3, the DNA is TGTGCCAGCAGCTTAGCCGACGCGGGATCCTACGAGCAGTACTTC.

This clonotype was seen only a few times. The CDR3 sequence is CASGTRVYSNQPQHF. The CDR3 bases are TGTGCCAGCGGGACGCGGGTTTATAGCAATCAGCCCCAGCATTTT. This rearrangement joins TRBV6-1 to TRBJ1-5; D might be TRBD1 (5 bases). V lost 8 bases and J 0 bases, leaving 14 bases between the germline ends. Per germline, CDR1 MNHNS and CDR2 SASEGT. This CDR3 is 15 amino acids long.

The CDR3: CASSHSPGLAATGELFF. The DNA of the CDR3 is TGCGCCAGCAGCCATTCTCCGGGACTAGCCGCCACCGGGGAGCTGTTTTTT. The chain has TRBV4-1 and TRBJ2-2; 9 nucleotides align to TRBD2. The CDR3 spans 17 residues. Germline V gene sequence: CDR1 MGHRA, CDR2 YSYEKL. The J segment lost 4 bases and the V segment lost 3 bases, leaving 9 bases of the junction unmatched.

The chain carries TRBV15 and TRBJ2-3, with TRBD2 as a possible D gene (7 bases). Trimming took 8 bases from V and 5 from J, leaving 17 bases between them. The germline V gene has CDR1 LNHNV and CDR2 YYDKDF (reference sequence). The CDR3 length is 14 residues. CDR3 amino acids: CATGGRGHGDTQYF. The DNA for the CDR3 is TGTGCCACCGGGGGGCGGGGGCATGGAGATACGCAGTATTTT.

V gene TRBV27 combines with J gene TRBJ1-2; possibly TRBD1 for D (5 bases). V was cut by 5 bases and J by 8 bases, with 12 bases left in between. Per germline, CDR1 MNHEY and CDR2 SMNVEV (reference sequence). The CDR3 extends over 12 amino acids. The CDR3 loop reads CASSPREGGYTF. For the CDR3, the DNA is TGTGCCAGCAGTCCCAGGGAGGGCGGCTACACCTTC.

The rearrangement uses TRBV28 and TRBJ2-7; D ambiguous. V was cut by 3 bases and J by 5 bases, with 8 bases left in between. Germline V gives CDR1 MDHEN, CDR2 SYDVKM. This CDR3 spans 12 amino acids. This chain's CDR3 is CASSFAGDEQYF. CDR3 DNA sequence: TGTGCCAGCAGTTTTGCCGGCGACGAGCAGTACTTC.

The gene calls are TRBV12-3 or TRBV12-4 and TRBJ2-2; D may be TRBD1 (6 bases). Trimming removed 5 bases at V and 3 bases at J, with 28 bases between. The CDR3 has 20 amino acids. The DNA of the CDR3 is TGTGCCAGCAGTGAGCCTCCAAGGGGATGGACAGCAAGGGACACCGGGGAGCTGTTTTTT. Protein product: CASSEPPRGWTARDTGELFF.

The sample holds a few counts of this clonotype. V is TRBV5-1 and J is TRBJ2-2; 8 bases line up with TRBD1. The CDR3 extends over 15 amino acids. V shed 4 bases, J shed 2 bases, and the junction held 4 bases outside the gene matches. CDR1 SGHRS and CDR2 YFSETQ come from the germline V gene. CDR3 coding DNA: TGCGCCAGCAGCGGACAGGGTCAAAACACCGGGGAGCTGTTTTTT. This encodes CASSGQGQNTGELFF. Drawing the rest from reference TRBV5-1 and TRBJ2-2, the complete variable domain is KAGVTQTPRYLIKTRGQQVTLSCSPISGHRSVSWYQQTPGQGLQFLFEYFSETQRNKGNFPGRFSGRQFSNSRSEMNVSTLELGDSALYLCASSGQGQNTGELFFGEGSRLTVL.

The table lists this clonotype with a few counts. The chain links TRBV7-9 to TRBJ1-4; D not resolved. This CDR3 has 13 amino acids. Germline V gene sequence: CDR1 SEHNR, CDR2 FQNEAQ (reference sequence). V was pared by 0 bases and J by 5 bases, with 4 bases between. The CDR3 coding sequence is TGTGCCAGCAGCTTAGCAGGGAATGAAAAACTGTTTTTT. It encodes CASSLAGNEKLFF. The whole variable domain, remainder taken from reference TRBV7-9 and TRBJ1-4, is DTGVSQNPRHKITKRGQNVTFRCDPISEHNRLYWYRQTLGQGPEFLTYFQNEAQLEKSRLLSDRFSAERPKGSFSTLEIQRTEQGDSAMYLCASSLAGNEKLFFGSGTQLSVL.

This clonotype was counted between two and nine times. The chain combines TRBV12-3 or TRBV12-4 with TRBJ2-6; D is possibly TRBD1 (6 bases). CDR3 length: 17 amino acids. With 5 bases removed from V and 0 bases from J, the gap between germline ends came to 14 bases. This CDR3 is CASSPPQGTSGANVLTF. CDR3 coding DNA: TGTGCCAGCAGTCCTCCTCAGGGGACCTCTGGGGCCAACGTCCTGACTTTC.

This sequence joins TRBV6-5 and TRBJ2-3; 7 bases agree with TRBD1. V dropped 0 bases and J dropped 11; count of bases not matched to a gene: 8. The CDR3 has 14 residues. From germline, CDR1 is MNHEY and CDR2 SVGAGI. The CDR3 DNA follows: TGTGCCAGCAGTTACTCAGGAAGACAGGGCGGGCAGTATTTT. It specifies CASSYSGRQGGQYF.

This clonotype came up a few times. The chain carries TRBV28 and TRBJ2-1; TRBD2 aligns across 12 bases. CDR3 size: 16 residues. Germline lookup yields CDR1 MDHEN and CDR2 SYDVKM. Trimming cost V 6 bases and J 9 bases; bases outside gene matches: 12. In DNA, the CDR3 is TGTGCCAGCAGCCCCGGTCCTGGACTAGCGGGACTTGAGCAGTTCTTC. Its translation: CASSPGPGLAGLEQFF.

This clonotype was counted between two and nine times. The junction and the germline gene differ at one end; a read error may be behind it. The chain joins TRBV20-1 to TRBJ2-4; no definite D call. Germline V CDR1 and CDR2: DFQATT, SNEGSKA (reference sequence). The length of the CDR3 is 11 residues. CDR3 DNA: TGCAGTGCCAGAGTACGGGACATTCAGTACTTC. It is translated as CSARVRDIQYF.

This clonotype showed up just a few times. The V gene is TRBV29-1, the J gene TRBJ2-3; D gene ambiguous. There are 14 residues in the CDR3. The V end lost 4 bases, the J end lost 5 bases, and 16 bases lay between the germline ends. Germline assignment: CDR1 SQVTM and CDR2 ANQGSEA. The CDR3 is CSVGSSNYRDTQYF. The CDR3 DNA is TGCAGCGTTGGATCGAGTAATTACCGAGATACGCAGTATTTT.

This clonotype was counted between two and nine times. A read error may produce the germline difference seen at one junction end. CDR3 loop: CASNQDLPGQGAWDEQFF. CDR3 bases: TGTGCCAGCAACCAAGATCTACCTGGACAGGGGGCGTGGGATGAGCAGTTCTTC. The chain recombines TRBV3-1 with TRBJ2-1; 11 nucleotides line up with TRBD1. The V gene's germline CDR1 is LGHDT and CDR2 YNNKEL (reference sequence). The CDR3 has 18 amino acids.

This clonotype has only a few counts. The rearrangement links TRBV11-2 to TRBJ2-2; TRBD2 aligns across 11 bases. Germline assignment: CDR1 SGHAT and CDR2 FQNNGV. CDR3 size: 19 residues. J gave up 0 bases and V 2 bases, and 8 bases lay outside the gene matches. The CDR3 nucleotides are TGTGCCAGCAGCTTACGTCCTAGCGGGGGGATAACGAACACCGGGGAGCTGTTTTTT. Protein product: CASSLRPSGGITNTGELFF.

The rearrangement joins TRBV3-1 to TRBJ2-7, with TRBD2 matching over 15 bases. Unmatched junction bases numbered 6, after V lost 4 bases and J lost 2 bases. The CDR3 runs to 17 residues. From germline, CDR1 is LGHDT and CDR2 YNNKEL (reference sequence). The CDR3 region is CASSPGTSGGLPYEQYF. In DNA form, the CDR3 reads TGTGCCAGCAGCCCCGGGACTAGCGGGGGGCTTCCCTACGAGCAGTACTTC.

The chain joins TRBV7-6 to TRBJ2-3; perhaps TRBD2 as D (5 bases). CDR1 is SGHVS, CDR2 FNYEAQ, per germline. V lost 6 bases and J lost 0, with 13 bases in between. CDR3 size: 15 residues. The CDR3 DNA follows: TGTGCCAGCAGTTACGGACTTGGGAGCACAGATACGCAGTATTTT. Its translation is CASSYGLGSTDTQYF.

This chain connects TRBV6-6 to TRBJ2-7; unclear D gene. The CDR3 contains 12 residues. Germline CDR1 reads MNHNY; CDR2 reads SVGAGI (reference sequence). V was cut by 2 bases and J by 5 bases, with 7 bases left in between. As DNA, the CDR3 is TGTGCCAGCAGTTACCTGGGGAACGAGCAGTACTTC. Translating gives CASSYLGNEQYF.

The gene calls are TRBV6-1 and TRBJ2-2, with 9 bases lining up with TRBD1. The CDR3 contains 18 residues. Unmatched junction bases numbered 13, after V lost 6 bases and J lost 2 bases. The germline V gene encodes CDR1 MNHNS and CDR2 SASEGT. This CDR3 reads CASRARGLQGANTGELFF. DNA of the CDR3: TGTGCCAGCAGAGCTAGGGGTTTACAGGGGGCCAACACCGGGGAGCTGTTTTTT.

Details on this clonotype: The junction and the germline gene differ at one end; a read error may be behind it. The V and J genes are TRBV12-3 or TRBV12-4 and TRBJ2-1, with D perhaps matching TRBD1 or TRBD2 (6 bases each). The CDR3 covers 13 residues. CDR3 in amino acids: CASSLATGDNFGF. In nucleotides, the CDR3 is TGTGCCAGCAGTTTAGCAACGGGGGACAATTTTGGGTTC.